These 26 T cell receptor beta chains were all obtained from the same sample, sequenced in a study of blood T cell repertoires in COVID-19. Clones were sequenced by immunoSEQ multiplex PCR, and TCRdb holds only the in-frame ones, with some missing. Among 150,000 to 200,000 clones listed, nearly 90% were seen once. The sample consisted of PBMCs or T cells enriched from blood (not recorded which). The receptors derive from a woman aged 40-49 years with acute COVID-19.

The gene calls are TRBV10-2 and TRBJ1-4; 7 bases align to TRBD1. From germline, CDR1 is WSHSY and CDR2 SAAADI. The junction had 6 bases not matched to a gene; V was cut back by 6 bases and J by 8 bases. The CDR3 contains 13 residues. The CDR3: CASSVSTGEKLFF. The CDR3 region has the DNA TGCGCCAGCAGCGTCTCGACAGGGGAAAAACTGTTTTTT.

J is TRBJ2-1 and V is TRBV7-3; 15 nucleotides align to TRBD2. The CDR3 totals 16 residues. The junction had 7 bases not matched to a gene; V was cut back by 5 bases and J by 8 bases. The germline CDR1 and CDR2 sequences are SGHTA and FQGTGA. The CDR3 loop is CASSPGGLAGGHEQFF. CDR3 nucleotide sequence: TGTGCCAGCAGCCCCGGGGGACTAGCGGGGGGTCATGAGCAGTTCTTC. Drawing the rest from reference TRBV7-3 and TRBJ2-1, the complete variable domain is GAGVSQTPSNKVTEKGKYVELRCDPISGHTALYWYRQSLGQGPEFLIYFQGTGAADDSGLPNDRFFAVRPEGSVSTLKIQRTERGDSAVYLCASSPGGLAGGHEQFFGPGTRLTVL.

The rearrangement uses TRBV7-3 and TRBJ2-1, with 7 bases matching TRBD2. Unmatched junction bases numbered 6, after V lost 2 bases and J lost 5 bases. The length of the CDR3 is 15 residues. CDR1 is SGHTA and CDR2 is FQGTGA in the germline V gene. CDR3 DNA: TGTGCCAGCAGCTTAGGCGGGAGCCGGAACAATGAGCAGTTCTTC. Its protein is CASSLGGSRNNEQFF.

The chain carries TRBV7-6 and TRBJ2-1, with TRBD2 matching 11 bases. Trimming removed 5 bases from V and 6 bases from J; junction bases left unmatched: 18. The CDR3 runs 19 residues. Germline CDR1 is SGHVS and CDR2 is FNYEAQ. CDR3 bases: TGTGCCAGCAGCGTTAGCGCGGGGGTACTAGCGGGGGAGGGCAATGAGCAGTTCTTC. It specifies CASSVSAGVLAGEGNEQFF.

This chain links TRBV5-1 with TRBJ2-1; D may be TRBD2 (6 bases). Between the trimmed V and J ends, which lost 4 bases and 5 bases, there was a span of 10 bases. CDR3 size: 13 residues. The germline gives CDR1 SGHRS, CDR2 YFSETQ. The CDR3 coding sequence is TGCGCCAGCAGCAGGAGGGGAAACAATGAGCAGTTCTTC. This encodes CASSRRGNNEQFF.

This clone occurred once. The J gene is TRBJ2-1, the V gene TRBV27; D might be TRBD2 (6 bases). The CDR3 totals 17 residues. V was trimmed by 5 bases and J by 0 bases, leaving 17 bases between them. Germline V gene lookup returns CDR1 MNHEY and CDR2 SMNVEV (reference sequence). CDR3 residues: CASSPTPAGGSYNEQFF. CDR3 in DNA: TGTGCCAGCAGTCCGACCCCAGCGGGCGGCTCCTACAATGAGCAGTTCTTC.

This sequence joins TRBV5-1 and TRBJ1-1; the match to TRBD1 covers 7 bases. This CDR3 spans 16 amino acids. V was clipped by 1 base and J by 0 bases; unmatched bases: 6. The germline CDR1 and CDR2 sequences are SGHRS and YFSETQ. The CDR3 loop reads CASSLRQGIMNTEAFF. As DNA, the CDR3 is TGCGCCAGCAGCTTGCGACAGGGCATCATGAACACTGAAGCTTTCTTT. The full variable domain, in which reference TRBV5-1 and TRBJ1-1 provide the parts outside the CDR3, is KAGVTQTPRYLIKTRGQQVTLSCSPISGHRSVSWYQQTPGQGLQFLFEYFSETQRNKGNFPGRFSGRQFSNSRSEMNVSTLELGDSALYLCASSLRQGIMNTEAFFGQGTRLTVV.

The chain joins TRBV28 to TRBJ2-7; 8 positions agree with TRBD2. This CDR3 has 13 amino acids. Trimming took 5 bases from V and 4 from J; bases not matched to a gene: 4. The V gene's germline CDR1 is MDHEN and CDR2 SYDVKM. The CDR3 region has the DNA TGTGCCAGCAGTGATAGCGGGGTGTACGAGCAGTACTTC. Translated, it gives CASSDSGVYEQYF.

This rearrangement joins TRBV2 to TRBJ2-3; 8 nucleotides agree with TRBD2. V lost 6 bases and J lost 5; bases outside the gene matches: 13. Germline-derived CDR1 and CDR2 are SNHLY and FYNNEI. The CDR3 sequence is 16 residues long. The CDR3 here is CASRGKRELYEDTQYF. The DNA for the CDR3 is TGTGCCAGCAGGGGTAAGCGGGAGCTCTACGAAGATACGCAGTATTTT. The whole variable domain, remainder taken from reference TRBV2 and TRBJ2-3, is EPEVTQTPSHQVTQMGQEVILRCVPISNHLYFYWYRQILGQKVEFLVSFYNNEISEKSEIFDDQFSVERPDGSNFTLKIRSTKLEDSAMYFCASRGKRELYEDTQYFGPGTRLTVL.

The CDR3, as DNA: TGCAGCACGAGACTAGGTGGCTACAATGAGCAGTTCTTC. Its translation: CSTRLGGYNEQFF. The J gene is TRBJ2-1, the V gene TRBV29-1, with D possibly TRBD2 on 6 matching bases. V was cut by 8 bases and J by 3 bases, with 14 bases left in between. The CDR3 sequence is 13 residues long. Germline CDR1 SQVTM, CDR2 ANQGSEA.

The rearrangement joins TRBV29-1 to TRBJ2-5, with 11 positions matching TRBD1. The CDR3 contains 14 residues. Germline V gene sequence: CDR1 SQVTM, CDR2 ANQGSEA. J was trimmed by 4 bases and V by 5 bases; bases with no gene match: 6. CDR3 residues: CSVRAGQGVETQYF. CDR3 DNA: TGCAGCGTTCGAGCGGGACAGGGGGTAGAGACCCAGTACTTC.

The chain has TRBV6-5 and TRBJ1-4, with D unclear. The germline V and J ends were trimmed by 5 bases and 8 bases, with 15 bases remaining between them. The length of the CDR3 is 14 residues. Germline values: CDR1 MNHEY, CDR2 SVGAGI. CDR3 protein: CASSPWTGGEKLFF. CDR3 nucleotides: TGTGCCAGCAGTCCCTGGACGGGAGGGGAAAAACTGTTTTTT.

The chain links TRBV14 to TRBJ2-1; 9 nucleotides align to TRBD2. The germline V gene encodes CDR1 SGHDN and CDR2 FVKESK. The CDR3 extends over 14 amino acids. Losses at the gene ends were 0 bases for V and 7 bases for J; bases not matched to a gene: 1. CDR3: CASSQDGLANEQFF. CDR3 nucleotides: TGTGCCAGCAGCCAAGACGGACTAGCGAATGAGCAGTTCTTC.

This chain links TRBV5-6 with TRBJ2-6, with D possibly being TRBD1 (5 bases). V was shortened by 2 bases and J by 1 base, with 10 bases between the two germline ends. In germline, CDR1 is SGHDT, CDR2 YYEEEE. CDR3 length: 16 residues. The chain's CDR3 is CASSFRAGSGANVLTF. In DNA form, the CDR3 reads TGTGCCAGCAGCTTCAGGGCCGGATCTGGGGCCAACGTCCTGACTTTC.

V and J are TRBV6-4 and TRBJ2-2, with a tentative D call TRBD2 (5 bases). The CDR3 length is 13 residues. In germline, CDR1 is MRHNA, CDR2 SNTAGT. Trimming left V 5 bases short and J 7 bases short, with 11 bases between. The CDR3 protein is CASSYSSGGELFF. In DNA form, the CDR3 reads TGTGCCAGCAGTTATTCGAGCGGCGGGGAGCTGTTTTTT.

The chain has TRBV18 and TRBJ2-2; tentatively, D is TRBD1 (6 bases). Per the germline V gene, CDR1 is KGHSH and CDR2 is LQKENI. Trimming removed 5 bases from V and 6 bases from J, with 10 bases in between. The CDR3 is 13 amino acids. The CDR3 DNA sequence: TGTGCCAGCTCATCTCAGGGGTCCGGGGAGCTGTTTTTT. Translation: CASSSQGSGELFF.

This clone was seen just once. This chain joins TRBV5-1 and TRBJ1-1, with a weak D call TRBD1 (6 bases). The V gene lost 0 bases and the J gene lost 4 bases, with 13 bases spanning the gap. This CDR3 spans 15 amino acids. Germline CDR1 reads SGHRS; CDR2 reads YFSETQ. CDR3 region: CASSLVQGPGTEAFF. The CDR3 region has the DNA TGCGCCAGCAGCTTGGTGCAGGGGCCTGGCACTGAAGCTTTCTTT.

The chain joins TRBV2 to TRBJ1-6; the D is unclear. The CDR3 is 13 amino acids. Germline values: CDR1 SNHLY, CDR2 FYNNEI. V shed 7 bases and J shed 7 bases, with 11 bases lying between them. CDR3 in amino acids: CASMRVGNSPLHF. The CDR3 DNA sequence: TGTGCCAGCATGAGGGTCGGCAATTCACCCCTCCACTTT.

The DNA of the CDR3 is TGCGCCAGCAGCTTCGAGGGAGATTACGAGCAGTACTTC. Amino acid sequence: CASSFEGDYEQYF. The rearrangement joins TRBV5-1 to TRBJ2-7, with D perhaps TRBD2 (5 bases). Trimming left V 2 bases short and J 4 bases short, with 10 bases between. The CDR3 is 13 residues long. Germline CDR1 is SGHRS and CDR2 is YFSETQ.

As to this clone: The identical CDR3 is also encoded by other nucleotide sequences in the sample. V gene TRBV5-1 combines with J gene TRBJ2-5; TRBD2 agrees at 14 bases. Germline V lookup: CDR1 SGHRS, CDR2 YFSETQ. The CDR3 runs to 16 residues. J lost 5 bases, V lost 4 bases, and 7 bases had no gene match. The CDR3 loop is CASSRGLAGEPETQYF. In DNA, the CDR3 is TGCGCCAGCAGCCGGGGACTAGCGGGAGAGCCGGAGACCCAGTACTTC.

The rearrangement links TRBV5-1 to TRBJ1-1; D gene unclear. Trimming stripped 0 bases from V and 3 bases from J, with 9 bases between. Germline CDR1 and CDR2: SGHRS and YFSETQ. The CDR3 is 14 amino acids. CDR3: CASSLVAADTEAFF. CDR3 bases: TGCGCCAGCAGCTTGGTGGCAGCGGACACTGAAGCTTTCTTT.

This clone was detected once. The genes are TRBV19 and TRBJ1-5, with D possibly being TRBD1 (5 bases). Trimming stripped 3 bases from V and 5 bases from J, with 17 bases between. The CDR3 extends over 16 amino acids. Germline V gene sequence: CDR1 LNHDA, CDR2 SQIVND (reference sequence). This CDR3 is CASSIFDPTGDQPQHF. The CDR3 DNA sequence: TGTGCCAGTAGTATCTTCGACCCTACGGGGGATCAGCCCCAGCATTTT.

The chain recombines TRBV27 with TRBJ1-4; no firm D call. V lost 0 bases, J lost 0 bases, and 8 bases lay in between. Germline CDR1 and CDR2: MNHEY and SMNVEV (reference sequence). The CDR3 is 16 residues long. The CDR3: CASSLSIRTTNEKLFF. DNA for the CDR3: TGTGCCAGCAGTTTATCGATCAGAACAACTAATGAAAAACTGTTTTTT.

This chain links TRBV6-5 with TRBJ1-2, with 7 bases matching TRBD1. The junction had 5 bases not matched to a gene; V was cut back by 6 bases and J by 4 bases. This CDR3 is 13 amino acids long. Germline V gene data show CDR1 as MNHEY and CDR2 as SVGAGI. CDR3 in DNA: TGTGCCAGCAGCTCGGGACAGATCTATGGCTACACCTTC. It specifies CASSSGQIYGYTF.

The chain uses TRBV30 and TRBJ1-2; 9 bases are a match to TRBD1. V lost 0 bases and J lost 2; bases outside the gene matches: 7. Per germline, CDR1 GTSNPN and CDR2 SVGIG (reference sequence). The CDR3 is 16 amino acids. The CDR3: CAWSVPRDRVNYGYTF. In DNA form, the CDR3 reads TGTGCCTGGAGTGTACCTCGGGACAGGGTCAACTATGGCTACACCTTC.

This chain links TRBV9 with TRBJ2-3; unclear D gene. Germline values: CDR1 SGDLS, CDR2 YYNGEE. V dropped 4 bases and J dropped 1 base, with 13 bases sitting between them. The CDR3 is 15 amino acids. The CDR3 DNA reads TGTGCCAGCAGCTCCCAGGTTTCGGGCACAGATACGCAGTATTTT. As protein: CASSSQVSGTDTQYF.